What follows are 5 T cell receptor beta chains derived from one specimen sequenced in a study of blood T cell repertoires in COVID-19. Repertoires were generated with immunoSEQ multiplex PCR, while TCRdb's copy carries only in-frame clones and drops some. The sample comprises hundreds of thousands of clones, 75% to 85% of which are singletons, and 4.5% to 6% rests with the top ten. The specimen sequenced was peripheral blood. All receptors derive from a man aged 50-59 years with COVID-19, enrolled during active disease.

This clone was seen only a few times. The chain couples TRBV3-1 (or the pseudogene TRBV3-2) to TRBJ1-1; D may be TRBD1 (6 bases). CDR1 is LGHDT, CDR2 YNNKEL, per germline (reference sequence). CDR3 length equals 14 residues. Between the trimmed V and J ends, which lost 4 bases and 0 bases, there was a span of 9 bases. DNA for the CDR3: TGTGCCAGCAGCCGCGGACAGCTGAACACTGAAGCTTTCTTT. Residues: CASSRGQLNTEAFF.

This chain connects TRBV7-2 to TRBJ2-3; TRBD2 aligns across 10 bases. V lost 5 bases and J lost 2; bases outside the gene matches: 7. The CDR3 covers 16 residues. Germline-derived CDR1 and CDR2 are SGHTA and FQGNSA. The CDR3: CASSETSGVLTDTQYF. In nucleotides, the CDR3 is TGTGCCAGCAGCGAAACTAGCGGGGTTCTCACAGATACGCAGTATTTT.

The chain combines TRBV9 with TRBJ2-1; perhaps TRBD1 as D (6 bases). Trimming removed 0 bases at V and 12 bases at J, with 16 bases between. CDR1 and CDR2 from the germline V gene are SGDLS and YYNGEE. There are 14 residues in the CDR3. The CDR3, as DNA: TGTGCCAGCAGCGTAGCCCCCTCCGGACAGTGGCAGTTCTTC. It specifies CASSVAPSGQWQFF.

This clone was recorded once. This chain uses TRBV20-1 with TRBJ1-6, with D possibly being TRBD1 (6 bases). There are 13 residues in the CDR3. Germline V CDR1 and CDR2: DFQATT, SNEGSKA (reference sequence). Trimming removed 3 bases from V and 7 bases from J, with 10 bases in between. The CDR3 spells CSASSGTNSPLHF. The CDR3 DNA follows: TGCAGTGCTAGTTCAGGGACAAATTCACCCCTCCACTTT.

The chain combines TRBV4-2 with TRBJ2-7; maybe TRBD2 (7 bases). V was cut by 1 base and J by 6 bases, with 16 bases left in between. Germline values: CDR1 LGHNA, CDR2 YNFKEQ. The CDR3 runs 15 residues. The CDR3, as DNA: TGTGCCAGCAGCCAAGTGGAACGGGGGGCCTCCGAGCAGTACTTC. This codes for CASSQVERGASEQYF.